Each of the 24 T cell receptor beta chains below was sequenced from the same sample in a study of T cells in localized non-small cell lung cancer (dated by TCRdb to about 2020). The receptor library was made with the immunoSEQ multiplex PCR assay. The clones in this table, taken by TCRdb from immuneACCESS, are in-frame only. Not every clone is retained; where verified, under half of the shortfall comes from an unresolved V gene, and the cause of the rest is unknown. The sample records about 6,000 clones, about 43% of which are singletons. The top ten constitute almost 9.5% of the sample. The sample here was lung tumor tissue, taken before any cancer treatment. These receptors were obtained from a woman aged 35 to 69 with stage II squamous cell lung carcinoma.

The chain has TRBV5-1 and TRBJ1-1; 12 nucleotides line up with TRBD1. CDR3 length: 17 amino acids. V trimming: 4 bases; J trimming: 10 bases; junction bases outside the gene matches: 17. Per germline, CDR1 SGHRS and CDR2 YFSETQ. CDR3 in DNA: TGCGCCAGCAGCCTGCTAGGGACAGGGGGCGCGGTGGAAGGAGCTTTCTTT. Encoded protein: CASSLLGTGGAVEGAFF.

The gene calls are TRBV4-1 and TRBJ1-2; D remains unclear. CDR3 length: 16 residues. In germline, CDR1 is MGHRA, CDR2 YSYEKL. Trimming took off 0 bases at V and 4 bases at J, with 15 bases between the two ends. CDR3 loop: CASSQDPGVFSYGYTF. In nucleotides, the CDR3 is TGCGCCAGCAGCCAAGATCCCGGAGTTTTTTCCTATGGCTACACCTTC.

The chain couples TRBV30 to TRBJ2-1; D gene unclear. Germline V CDR1 and CDR2: GTSNPN, SVGIG (reference sequence). Trimming stripped 5 bases from V and 5 bases from J, with 10 bases between. CDR3 length: 12 amino acids. The CDR3 sequence is CAWSGRNNEQFF. For the CDR3, the DNA is TGTGCCTGGTCCGGCCGTAACAATGAGCAGTTCTTC. The full variable domain, in which reference TRBV30 and TRBJ2-1 provide the parts outside the CDR3, is SQTIHQWPATLVQPVGSPLSLECTVEGTSNPNLYWYRQAAGRGLQLLFYSVGIGQISSEVPQNLSASRPQDRQFILSSKKLLLSDSGFYLCAWSGRNNEQFFGPGTRLTVL.

The rearrangement links TRBV12-5 to TRBJ1-4; no firm D call. The CDR3 covers 11 residues. CDR1 is LGHNT and CDR2 is FRNRAP in the germline V gene. CDR3 DNA sequence: TGTGCCAGCAAGGTGGGGGAAAAACTGTTTTTT. Translation: CASKVGEKLFF.

The chain links TRBV18 to TRBJ2-1, with TRBD1 matching 7 bases. The ends lost 1 base at V and 4 bases at J; junction bases unmatched: 4. Germline loops: CDR1 KGHSH, CDR2 LQKENI. The CDR3 totals 15 residues. CDR3 nucleotide sequence: TGTGCCAGCTCACCACGGACAGGACGGTACAATGAGCAGTTCTTC. Its translation is CASSPRTGRYNEQFF.

Concerning this clone: The read ends 1 residue early relative to the CDR3; the germline J gene fills the gap. The J gene is TRBJ2-3, the V gene TRBV6-1, with TRBD2 as a possible D gene (7 bases). The V gene's germline CDR1 is MNHNS and CDR2 SASEGT. The CDR3 is made up of 17 amino acids. With 1 base removed from V and 2 bases from J, the gap between germline ends came to 16 bases. The sequenced part of the CDR3 DNA is TGTGCCAGCAGTGAAGAGGGTCGGGGGGCAGTCACAGATACGCAGTAT. This codes for CASSEEGRGAVTDTQY. The whole CDR3 protein reads CASSEEGRGAVTDTQYF.

The rearrangement joins TRBV30 to TRBJ2-2; D is uncertain. The CDR3 is 14 amino acids. Germline lookup yields CDR1 GTSNPN and CDR2 SVGIG (reference sequence). V was shortened by 0 bases and J by 3 bases, with 8 bases between the two germline ends. The CDR3 nucleotides read TGTGCCTGGAGTGTTGTGCCCTACACCGGGGAGCTGTTTTTT. Translation: CAWSVVPYTGELFF. Full variable domain (missing parts from reference TRBV30 and TRBJ2-2): SQTIHQWPATLVQPVGSPLSLECTVEGTSNPNLYWYRQAAGRGLQLLFYSVGIGQISSEVPQNLSASRPQDRQFILSSKKLLLSDSGFYLCAWSVVPYTGELFFGEGSRLTVL.

The gene calls are TRBV28 and TRBJ1-2; D possibly corresponds to TRBD1 (5 bases). The germline V and J ends were trimmed by 5 bases and 11 bases, with 24 bases remaining between them. The CDR3 length is 15 residues. Germline CDR1 is MDHEN and CDR2 is SYDVKM. CDR3 in DNA: TGTGCCAGCAGTCCTCCCCGGGGCAGAGCTTCTGGTTACACCTTC. Its translation is CASSPPRGRASGYTF.

In this sample, this clone turned up a few times. V gene TRBV11-3 combines with J gene TRBJ2-1; 7 nucleotides align to TRBD1. The CDR3 is 15 amino acids. Germline CDR1 SGHNT, CDR2 YENEEA. V lost 6 bases, J lost 9 bases, and 14 bases stayed unmatched. In DNA, the CDR3 is TGTGCCAGCAGACCGGACAGGCGTTATCTGAGTGAGCAGTTCTTC. Encoded protein: CASRPDRRYLSEQFF.

The chain couples TRBV28 to TRBJ1-1; the D gene is possibly TRBD1 (5 bases). The CDR3 loop spans 13 amino acids. Germline V gene lookup returns CDR1 MDHEN and CDR2 SYDVKM. Trimming took off 6 bases at V and 2 bases at J, with 10 bases between the two ends. CDR3 nucleotides: TGTGCCAGCAGCCCAGGGTTCAACACTGAAGCTTTCTTT. Residues: CASSPGFNTEAFF.

The J gene is TRBJ2-7, the V gene TRBV5-1; D remains ambiguous. The CDR3 covers 15 residues. Trimming removed 5 bases from V and 0 bases from J, with 15 bases in between. Per germline, CDR1 SGHRS and CDR2 YFSETQ. CDR3 residues: CASRIGSTSSYEQYF. The CDR3 DNA reads TGCGCCAGCAGAATCGGGTCCACAAGCTCCTACGAGCAGTACTTC.

V gene TRBV14 combines with J gene TRBJ1-3, with D possibly TRBD1 on 5 matching bases. There are 18 residues in the CDR3. V gave up 2 bases and J gave up 2 bases, with 19 bases separating them. Germline CDR1 and CDR2: SGHDN and FVKESK. The CDR3 loop reads CASSQPGWRGRAGNTIYF. The CDR3 nucleotides read TGTGCCAGCAGCCAACCCGGGTGGAGGGGTAGAGCTGGAAACACCATATATTTT.

The rearrangement uses TRBV5-1 and TRBJ2-4; TRBD1 matches 7 bases. Unmatched junction bases numbered 16, after V lost 4 bases and J lost 0 bases. Per the germline V gene, CDR1 is SGHRS and CDR2 is YFSETQ. This CDR3 is 19 amino acids long. The CDR3 DNA is TGCGCCAGCAGCAGCGAAGAAAGGACAGGTTCCCTAGCCAAAAACATTCAGTACTTC. This gives the protein CASSSEERTGSLAKNIQYF.

This clone was counted between two and nine times. V gene TRBV9 combines with J gene TRBJ1-1; 10 bases map to TRBD1. Germline trimming cut 6 bases from V and 5 bases from J; bases unmatched to any gene: 16. Germline CDR1 reads SGDLS; CDR2 reads YYNGEE. There are 17 residues in the CDR3. The DNA of the CDR3 is TGTGCCAGCATGGAGGGACAGGGGTGGTCGGGGAAGACTGAAGCTTTCTTT. It specifies CASMEGQGWSGKTEAFF.

The rearrangement uses TRBV15 and TRBJ1-2; 9 positions match TRBD1. Trimming at V came to 2 bases and at J to 8 bases, leaving 9 bases not matched to a gene. Germline V gene data show CDR1 as LNHNV and CDR2 as YYDKDF (reference sequence). The CDR3 spans 15 residues. The CDR3 region is CATSRPGQGWGGYTF. DNA of the CDR3: TGTGCCACCAGCAGACCGGGACAGGGATGGGGAGGCTACACCTTC.

The chain combines TRBV6-8 with TRBJ1-1; D uncertain. This CDR3 has 13 amino acids. Per germline, CDR1 MNHGY and CDR2 SAAAGT. The ends were cut back, 6 bases at V and 9 bases at J, with 17 bases in the middle. The CDR3 protein is CASSTNGGYKAFF. DNA of the CDR3: TGTGCCAGCAGCACCAACGGAGGGTATAAAGCTTTCTTT.

The CDR3 loop is CASADRGIYEQYF. The CDR3 nucleotides read TGTGCCAGCGCGGACAGGGGAATCTACGAGCAGTACTTC. The gene calls are TRBV27 and TRBJ2-7, with 9 bases identical to TRBD1. Unmatched junction bases numbered 5, after V lost 8 bases and J lost 3 bases. The germline V gene has CDR1 MNHEY and CDR2 SMNVEV (reference sequence). The CDR3 covers 13 residues.

This clone was recorded only once. The chain is built from TRBV19 and TRBJ1-1; unclear D gene. Per the germline V gene, CDR1 is LNHDA and CDR2 is SQIVND (reference sequence). CDR3 length: 14 residues. Trimming took off 5 bases at V and 3 bases at J, with 13 bases between the two ends. CDR3 in amino acids: CASSAEGRDTEAFF. The CDR3 DNA reads as TGTGCCAGTAGTGCCGAGGGTAGGGACACTGAAGCTTTCTTT.

The gene calls are TRBV30 and TRBJ1-2; weak D call: TRBD1 (5 bases). With 0 bases removed from V and 2 bases from J, the gap between germline ends came to 10 bases. The CDR3 is 14 residues long. The germline gives CDR1 GTSNPN, CDR2 SVGIG (reference sequence). CDR3 bases: TGTGCCTGGAGTGTAGATTCAGGGAACTATGGCTACACCTTC. Its translation is CAWSVDSGNYGYTF. The variable domain in full, with the rest retrieved from reference TRBV30 and TRBJ1-2, is SQTIHQWPATLVQPVGSPLSLECTVEGTSNPNLYWYRQAAGRGLQLLFYSVGIGQISSEVPQNLSASRPQDRQFILSSKKLLLSDSGFYLCAWSVDSGNYGYTFGSGTRLTVV.

The V gene is TRBV18, the J gene TRBJ1-1, with D perhaps matching TRBD1 (6 bases). CDR1 and CDR2 (germline): KGHSH, LQKENI. The V gene lost 8 bases and the J gene lost 0 bases, with 13 bases spanning the gap. CDR3 size: 14 residues. CDR3 nucleotides: TGTGCCAGCCGCGCAGGGGCCTTGAACACTGAAGCTTTCTTT. Translating it yields CASRAGALNTEAFF.

The chain couples TRBV6-4 to TRBJ1-2, with TRBD1 identical over 7 bases. The V gene's germline CDR1 is MRHNA and CDR2 SNTAGT. CDR3 length: 14 residues. V was pared by 3 bases and J by 8 bases, with 9 bases of the junction left unmatched. The CDR3 DNA follows: TGTGCCAGCAGTGAAGCGTGGGTACAGGGGGGCTACACCTTC. Translating it yields CASSEAWVQGGYTF.

This rearrangement joins TRBV5-1 to TRBJ2-1, with TRBD2 matching over 7 bases. The germline V gene has CDR1 SGHRS and CDR2 YFSETQ. The CDR3 has 14 amino acids. Losses at the gene ends were 3 bases for V and 8 bases for J; bases not matched to a gene: 8. CDR3 sequence (DNA): TGCGCCAGCAGCTCCCGGCCTAGCGGAGATGAGCAGTTCTTC. Its translation: CASSSRPSGDEQFF.

V is TRBV12-5 and J is TRBJ1-4; possible D gene TRBD1, 5 bases. CDR3 size: 20 residues. V lost 2 bases and J lost 5, with 27 bases in between. CDR1 is LGHNT and CDR2 is FRNRAP in the germline V gene. CDR3 region: CASGLSISLTDTYPNEKLFF. The DNA for the CDR3 is TGTGCTAGTGGTTTGTCTATCAGCCTGACAGATACCTACCCGAATGAAAAACTGTTTTTT.

This sequence joins TRBV15 and TRBJ1-1; D perhaps matches TRBD1 (5 bases). V dropped 3 bases and J dropped 1 base, with 12 bases sitting between them. CDR1 and CDR2 from the germline V gene are LNHNV and YYDKDF (reference sequence). The CDR3 is 15 amino acids. Here the CDR3 reads CATSREGQWNTEAFF. The CDR3 nucleotides read TGTGCCACCAGCAGGGAGGGGCAGTGGAACACTGAAGCTTTCTTT. The entire variable domain, with the rest obtained from reference TRBV15 and TRBJ1-1, is as follows: DAMVIQNPRYQVTQFGKPVTLSCSQTLNHNVMYWYQQKSSQAPKLLFHYYDKDFNNEADTPDNFQSRRPNTSFCFLDIRSPGLGDTAMYLCATSREGQWNTEAFFGQGTRLTVV.